What follows is one T cell receptor (beta chain) and its context. Antigen unknown. This specimen belongs to a study of cytomegalovirus exposure and HLA in healthy donors. Overall study findings and caveats: Both high specificity and high sensitivity reportedly marked the classifier's diagnosis of cytomegalovirus status.

Germline V lookup: CDR1 SQVTM, CDR2 ANQGSEA. The V end lost 7 bases, the J end lost 6 bases, and 13 bases lay between the germline ends. CDR3 length equals 12 residues. PCR used 60 Vbeta primers and 13 Jbeta primers. Assay used: immunoSEQ multiplex PCR; TCRdb lists only in-frame clones, some missing. The sample records 200,000 or so clones, 75% to 90% being singletons. V and J are TRBV29-1 and TRBJ2-1; tentatively, D is TRBD2 (6 bases). Sequencing used PBMCs. This receptor was identified in a man aged 35-49 years in good health and CMV-seropositive. The CDR3 region has the DNA TGCAGCGCTAGACTAGGGCCCAATGAGCAGTTCTTC. It is translated as CSARLGPNEQFF.